Below are 21 T cell receptor beta chains sequenced from a single sample in a study of T cell responses to AZD1222 COVID-19 vaccine. TCRdb's table, derived via immunoSEQ multiplex PCR, lists solely in-frame clones and lacks some. The data show tens of thousands of clones, with about 91% seen just once and about a tenth held by the top ten. Sequenced here: peripheral blood, sampled on day 0 of MenACWY control vaccination. The source of these receptors is an adult in good health.

This rearrangement joins TRBV20-1 to TRBJ1-1, with unresolved D. V lost 3 bases and J 12 bases, leaving 11 bases between the germline ends. This CDR3 region has 10 residues. In germline, CDR1 is DFQATT, CDR2 SNEGSKA (reference sequence). This chain's CDR3 is CSASRHAPFF. The CDR3 bases are TGCAGTGCTAGCCGTCACGCGCCTTTCTTT.

This CDR3 reads CASSQGRNSGTANEKLFF. The CDR3 bases are TGCGCCAGCAGCCAAGGAAGGAACTCCGGGACAGCTAATGAAAAACTGTTTTTT. This rearrangement joins TRBV4-1 to TRBJ1-4; 7 bases agree with TRBD1. Germline V lookup: CDR1 MGHRA, CDR2 YSYEKL. The CDR3 is 18 residues long. The junction had 11 bases not matched to a gene; V was cut back by 1 base and J by 3 bases.

J is TRBJ2-3 and V is TRBV14, with TRBD1 identical over 9 bases. Germline V gene data show CDR1 as SGHDN and CDR2 as FVKESK. Trimming cost V 6 bases and J 12 bases; bases outside gene matches: 10. This CDR3 comprises 13 residues. The CDR3: CASRRQGVNQQYF. CDR3 nucleotides: TGTGCCAGCAGGAGACAGGGGGTAAACCAACAGTATTTT.

The rearrangement links TRBV27 to TRBJ2-7, with 8 bases fitting TRBD1. The CDR3 covers 13 residues. The V and J ends lost 6 bases and 5 bases, in that order; junction bases with no gene match: 6. CDR1 is MNHEY and CDR2 is SMNVEV in the germline V gene (reference sequence). For the CDR3, the DNA is TGTGCCAGCAGGGCGGACAGGGCCCACGAGCAGTACTTC. Its translation is CASRADRAHEQYF.

The chain has TRBV7-2 and TRBJ2-7; D is possibly TRBD2 (6 bases). The germline CDR1 and CDR2 sequences are SGHTA and FQGNSA. With 2 bases removed from V and 3 bases from J, the gap between germline ends came to 11 bases. CDR3 length equals 14 residues. DNA of the CDR3: TGTGCCAGCAGCTTAATGATGGAGGGCTACGAGCAGTACTTC. It yields the protein CASSLMMEGYEQYF.

This chain uses TRBV25-1 with TRBJ1-2, with a possible D match to TRBD1 (6 bases). Trimming left V 6 bases short and J 7 bases short, with 15 bases between. CDR3 length: 13 residues. The V gene's germline CDR1 is MGHDK and CDR2 SYGVNS. CDR3 protein: CASSRDIGFGYTF. CDR3 sequence (DNA): TGTGCCAGCAGCCGGGACATCGGCTTTGGCTACACCTTC.

The chain is built from TRBV7-2 and TRBJ2-7; D is uncertain. V lost 5 bases and J 1 base, leaving 18 bases between the germline ends. The CDR3 length is 16 residues. Germline V gene sequence: CDR1 SGHTA, CDR2 FQGNSA. The CDR3 DNA reads TGTGCCAGCAGCGCTGTAAGTGGCCGACCTTCCTACGAGCAGTACTTC. Its protein is CASSAVSGRPSYEQYF.

The chain carries TRBV30 and TRBJ1-2, with D uncertain. V gave up 0 bases and J gave up 14 bases, with 19 bases separating them. The CDR3 totals 13 residues. The germline V gene encodes CDR1 GTSNPN and CDR2 SVGIG (reference sequence). DNA for the CDR3: TGTGCCTGGAGTGTCCTAAGAGGAGGTGGGGAGACCTTC. Translated: CAWSVLRGGGETF.

The rearrangement joins TRBV18 to TRBJ1-4; D is ambiguous. The CDR3 is made up of 15 amino acids. V gave up 1 base and J gave up 6 bases, with 12 bases separating them. Germline-derived CDR1 and CDR2 are KGHSH and LQKENI. The CDR3, as DNA: TGTGCCAGCTCACCACAGGCTCGTGAGCATGAAAAACTGTTTTTT. Its translation: CASSPQAREHEKLFF.

The rearrangement links TRBV27 to TRBJ1-1; 7 bases line up with TRBD1. V shed 6 bases and J 0 bases; nucleotides not matched to a gene: 4. Germline V gene data show CDR1 as MNHEY and CDR2 as SMNVEV (reference sequence). The CDR3 is 14 residues long. CDR3 region: CASRYRGLNTEAFF. CDR3 bases: TGTGCCAGCAGGTACAGGGGATTGAACACTGAAGCTTTCTTT.

CDR3 amino acids: CASSAQATGRGTF. The CDR3 DNA sequence: TGTGCCAGCAGCGCACAAGCGACAGGGCGCGGCACCTTC. This chain connects TRBV9 to TRBJ1-2, with TRBD1 identical over 7 bases. The germline V gene encodes CDR1 SGDLS and CDR2 YYNGEE. The CDR3 loop spans 13 amino acids. The junction had 12 bases not matched to a gene; V was cut back by 3 bases and J by 13 bases.

This chain uses TRBV6-5 with TRBJ1-1, with D perhaps matching TRBD1 (5 bases). V lost 5 bases, J lost 4 bases, and 11 bases lay in between. The CDR3 loop spans 13 amino acids. The germline gives CDR1 MNHEY, CDR2 SVGAGI. The CDR3 protein is CASSRGVGTEAFF. The CDR3 region has the DNA TGTGCCAGCAGTAGAGGGGTGGGCACTGAAGCTTTCTTT.

The CDR3 nucleotides read TGCGCCAGCAGCGTGGGGACCTCCGGGGAGCTGTTTTTT. This gives the protein CASSVGTSGELFF. The gene calls are TRBV5-1 and TRBJ2-2, with D perhaps matching TRBD1 or TRBD2 (5 bases each). This CDR3 spans 13 amino acids. With 4 bases removed from V and 6 bases from J, the gap between germline ends came to 10 bases. Germline V gene data show CDR1 as SGHRS and CDR2 as YFSETQ.

V and J are TRBV6-5 and TRBJ2-5, with D possibly TRBD2 on 6 matching bases. Germline CDR1 and CDR2: MNHEY and SVGAGI. The CDR3 sequence is 14 residues long. V was pared by 5 bases and J by 7 bases, with 17 bases between. CDR3 sequence: CASSPPGLYRTQYF. The CDR3 nucleotides read TGTGCCAGCAGTCCCCCGGGACTTTACCGGACCCAGTACTTC.

V is TRBV18 and J is TRBJ1-3; unclear D gene. CDR1 is KGHSH and CDR2 is LQKENI in the germline V gene. V dropped 4 bases and J dropped 3 bases, with 19 bases sitting between them. The length of the CDR3 is 17 residues. The CDR3: CASSQLTFGNLGNTIYF. The CDR3 region has the DNA TGTGCCAGCTCACAACTCACCTTCGGCAACCTTGGAAACACCATATATTTT.

The rearrangement links TRBV7-2 to TRBJ2-5; maybe TRBD2 (7 bases). The V end lost 0 bases, the J end lost 5 bases, and 10 bases lay between the germline ends. The CDR3 has 14 amino acids. CDR1 is SGHTA and CDR2 is FQGNSA in the germline V gene. CDR3 DNA: TGTGCCAGCAGCTTAGCGGGGGGGCCGGAGACCCAGTACTTC. It codes for CASSLAGGPETQYF. Based on the CDR3 plus reference TRBV7-2 and TRBJ2-5, the full variable domain is GAGVSQSPSNKVTEKGKDVELRCDPISGHTALYWYRQSLGQGLEFLIYFQGNSAPDKSGLPSDRFSAERTGGSVSTLTIQRTQQEDSAVYLCASSLAGGPETQYFGPGTRLLVL.

This clone showed up just a few times. V gene TRBV7-8 combines with J gene TRBJ2-7; either TRBD1 or TRBD2 may supply D (5 bases each). This CDR3 is built from 16 residues. Germline CDR1 reads SGHVS; CDR2 reads FQNEAQ. Deletions cut 5 bases from V and 1 base from J, with 18 bases between. The CDR3 reads CASSPGTGGKSYEQYF. The CDR3 coding sequence is TGTGCCAGCAGCCCAGGGACGGGTGGTAAGTCCTACGAGCAGTACTTC.

The chain has TRBV9 and TRBJ1-1; D gene uncertain. CDR1 is SGDLS, CDR2 YYNGEE, per germline. The CDR3 is made up of 15 amino acids. Trimming took 0 bases from V and 0 from J, leaving 9 bases between them. The CDR3 region is CASSVEVSMNTEAFF. The DNA for the CDR3 is TGTGCCAGCAGCGTAGAGGTCAGCATGAACACTGAAGCTTTCTTT.

The rearrangement joins TRBV7-2 to TRBJ2-3; 9 bases match TRBD2. The length of the CDR3 is 16 residues. V shed 3 bases and J 3 bases; nucleotides not matched to a gene: 7. CDR1 is SGHTA, CDR2 FQGNSA, per germline. Here the CDR3 DNA reads TGTGCCAGCAGCTTGAGGGCGGGGGGGCGAACAGATACGCAGTATTTT. This gives the protein CASSLRAGGRTDTQYF.

The rearrangement joins TRBV5-1 to TRBJ2-2, with TRBD1 matching over 9 bases. CDR1 and CDR2 from the germline V gene are SGHRS and YFSETQ. With V trimmed by 2 bases and J by 5 bases, 1 base remained unmatched. The CDR3 is 14 residues long. The DNA of the CDR3 is TGCGCCAGCAGCTTCGGACAGGGGACCGGGGAGCTGTTTTTT. Its translation is CASSFGQGTGELFF.

The chain uses TRBV12-5 and TRBJ2-1; D ambiguous. V lost 4 bases to trimming and J lost 7 bases, with 8 bases between them. Per the germline V gene, CDR1 is LGHNT and CDR2 is FRNRAP. The CDR3 runs 12 residues. This CDR3 is CASGYASNEQFF. Here the CDR3 DNA reads TGTGCTAGTGGTTACGCCTCAAATGAGCAGTTCTTC. The full variable domain, rest sourced from reference TRBV12-5 and TRBJ2-1, is DARVTQTPRHKVTEMGQEVTMRCQPILGHNTVFWYRQTMMQGLELLAYFRNRAPLDDSGMPKDRFSAEMPDATLATLKIQPSEPRDSAVYFCASGYASNEQFFGPGTRLTVL.